This passage covers 15 T cell receptor beta chains from one sample sequenced in a study of T cell responses to AZD1222 COVID-19 vaccine. Libraries were prepared by immunoSEQ multiplex PCR; TCRdb keeps only in-frame clonotypes and omits some of them. The top ten clones hold around 5% of a sample with about 130,000 clones, around 90% of them seen once. Specimen: peripheral blood, collected 28 days after the second AZD1222 dose. All receptors come from an adult who received the AZD1222 COVID-19 vaccine.

This clone was seen a handful of times. V is TRBV3-1 (or the pseudogene TRBV3-2) and J is TRBJ1-3; possibly TRBD1 for D (5 bases). This CDR3 has 14 amino acids. Germline assignment: CDR1 LGHDT and CDR2 YNNKEL (reference sequence). V lost 1 base, J lost 2 bases, and 6 bases lay in between. The CDR3 loop reads CASSQGGTGNTIYF. CDR3 nucleotide sequence: TGTGCCAGCAGCCAAGGGGGCACTGGAAACACCATATATTTT.

This chain uses TRBV5-1 with TRBJ1-2, with D uncertain. This CDR3 comprises 16 residues. V was shortened by 4 bases and J by 5 bases, with 21 bases between the two germline ends. Germline-derived CDR1 and CDR2 are SGHRS and YFSETQ. For the CDR3, the DNA is TGCGCCAGCAGCCTTACTACAGTCCCGAACCCATATGGCTACACCTTC. This gives the protein CASSLTTVPNPYGYTF.

The chain joins TRBV19 to TRBJ1-2; TRBD1 aligns across 7 bases. The ends lost 6 bases at V and 2 bases at J; junction bases unmatched: 6. Germline assignment: CDR1 LNHDA and CDR2 SQIVND (reference sequence). The CDR3 extends over 14 amino acids. The CDR3 reads CASSPTGLNYGYTF. As DNA, the CDR3 is TGTGCCAGTAGCCCGACAGGGTTGAACTATGGCTACACCTTC.

This sequence joins TRBV18 and TRBJ2-3, with 7 nucleotides matching TRBD1. CDR1 is KGHSH and CDR2 is LQKENI in the germline V gene. The CDR3 extends over 15 amino acids. The ends lost 8 bases at V and 0 bases at J; junction bases unmatched: 8. The CDR3 sequence is CASLAGTDSTDTQYF. The CDR3 region has the DNA TGTGCCAGCCTCGCCGGGACAGATAGCACAGATACGCAGTATTTT.

Only a few counts were recorded for this clone. The chain is built from TRBV18 and TRBJ1-2, with D perhaps TRBD1 (5 bases). V lost 2 bases, J lost 3 bases, and 13 bases lay in between. This CDR3 is built from 15 residues. The V gene's germline CDR1 is KGHSH and CDR2 LQKENI. DNA of the CDR3: TGTGCCAGCTCACCAAGTAGCGGCAGGGACTATGGCTACACCTTC. Translating it yields CASSPSSGRDYGYTF.

V and J are TRBV5-5 and TRBJ2-2; D assignment may be TRBD1 or TRBD2 (5 bases each). The length of the CDR3 is 15 residues. Looked up from germline, CDR1 is SGHKS and CDR2 is YYEKEE (reference sequence). V shed 3 bases and J shed 6 bases, with 15 bases lying between them. Here the CDR3 reads CASSSRLGVSGELFF. CDR3 in DNA: TGTGCCAGCAGCTCCCGGTTGGGGGTCTCCGGGGAGCTGTTTTTT.

V gene TRBV28 combines with J gene TRBJ1-5, with 9 bases identical to TRBD1. The CDR3 sequence is 15 residues long. The germline CDR1 and CDR2 sequences are MDHEN and SYDVKM. With V trimmed by 4 bases and J by 5 bases, 6 bases remained unmatched. CDR3 sequence: CASSSGQGSHQPQHF. CDR3 bases: TGTGCCAGCAGTTCCGGACAGGGGTCGCATCAGCCCCAGCATTTT.

This clone was picked up one time. This chain connects TRBV24-1 to TRBJ2-7, with 10 bases matching TRBD2. Germline assignment: CDR1 KGHDR and CDR2 SFDVKD. The CDR3 has 15 residues. The ends lost 4 bases at V and 2 bases at J; junction bases unmatched: 4. CDR3: CATSDPSGSPYEQYF. CDR3 sequence (DNA): TGTGCCACCAGTGACCCTAGCGGGAGTCCCTACGAGCAGTACTTC.

The gene calls are TRBV12-3 or TRBV12-4 and TRBJ1-5, with D tentatively TRBD1 (6 bases). The CDR3 runs 13 residues. The V end was cut by 3 bases, the J end by 9 bases, with 12 bases between. The chain's CDR3 is CASSFSQGGPQHF. In nucleotides, the CDR3 is TGTGCCAGCAGTTTCTCACAGGGCGGGCCCCAGCATTTT.

The rearrangement joins TRBV5-1 to TRBJ1-1; D unresolved. The V end was cut by 0 bases, the J end by 4 bases, with 10 bases between. The germline V gene encodes CDR1 SGHRS and CDR2 YFSETQ. The CDR3 has 14 amino acids. The CDR3 protein is CASSLGVRGTEAFF. CDR3 bases: TGCGCCAGCAGCTTGGGAGTTCGAGGCACTGAAGCTTTCTTT.

The chain is built from TRBV24-1 and TRBJ1-5; D gene uncertain. The V gene's germline CDR1 is KGHDR and CDR2 SFDVKD. The CDR3 contains 12 residues. V was clipped by 5 bases and J by 1 base, with 2 bases between them. The CDR3 loop is CATSVSNQPQHF. DNA for the CDR3: TGTGCCACCAGTGTGAGCAATCAGCCCCAGCATTTT.

The chain combines TRBV28 with TRBJ1-2; D remains unclear. CDR1 MDHEN and CDR2 SYDVKM come from the germline V gene. Deletions cut 7 bases from V and 8 bases from J, with 20 bases between. The CDR3 is made up of 14 amino acids. DNA of the CDR3: TGTGCCAGCACCCAGGTTGGGCGAGATGGAGGCTACACCTTC. Encoded protein: CASTQVGRDGGYTF.

This clone was observed once. CDR3 coding DNA: TGTGCCAGCAGCCCCGGGTTCCCGGCAGGCCCAAGCTCCTACGAGCAGTACTTC. Translation gives CASSPGFPAGPSSYEQYF. The rearrangement joins TRBV7-9 to TRBJ2-7; D gene ambiguous. Germline loops: CDR1 SEHNR, CDR2 FQNEAQ (reference sequence). The V and J ends lost 5 bases and 0 bases respectively, with 23 bases between them. The CDR3 spans 18 residues. Combining the CDR3 with reference TRBV7-9 and TRBJ2-7 gives the whole variable domain DTGVSQNPRHKITKRGQNVTFRCDPISEHNRLYWYRQTLGQGPEFLTYFQNEAQLEKSRLLSDRFSAERPKGSFSTLEIQRTEQGDSAMYLCASSPGFPAGPSSYEQYFGPGTRLTVT.

V usage is TRBV10-3 and J usage is TRBJ1-3; D ambiguous. In germline, CDR1 is ENHRY, CDR2 SYGVKD. The CDR3 is 14 amino acids. V was pared by 7 bases and J by 0 bases, with 10 bases between. The CDR3 nucleotides are TGTGCCATCAAAAACACGAACTCTGGAAACACCATATATTTT. It translates to CAIKNTNSGNTIYF.

CDR3 loop: CASSLLSGNTEAFF. The CDR3 coding sequence is TGTGCCAGCAGTTTATTAAGTGGGAACACTGAAGCTTTCTTT. The V gene is TRBV27, the J gene TRBJ1-1; D is uncertain. V was cut by 1 base and J by 1 base, with 7 bases left in between. CDR3 length equals 14 residues. CDR1 and CDR2 from the germline V gene are MNHEY and SMNVEV (reference sequence).